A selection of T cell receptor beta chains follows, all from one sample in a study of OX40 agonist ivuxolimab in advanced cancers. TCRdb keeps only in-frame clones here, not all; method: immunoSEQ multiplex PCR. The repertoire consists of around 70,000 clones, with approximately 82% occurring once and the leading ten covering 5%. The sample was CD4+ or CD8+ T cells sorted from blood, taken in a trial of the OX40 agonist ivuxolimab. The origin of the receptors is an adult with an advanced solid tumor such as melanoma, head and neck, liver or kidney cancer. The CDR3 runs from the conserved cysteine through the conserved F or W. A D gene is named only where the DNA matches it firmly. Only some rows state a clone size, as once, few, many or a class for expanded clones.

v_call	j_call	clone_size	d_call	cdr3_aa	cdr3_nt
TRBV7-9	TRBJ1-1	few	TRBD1	CASSFPGTGQAFF	TGTGCCAGCAGCTTCCCCGGGACAGGACAAGCTTTCTTT
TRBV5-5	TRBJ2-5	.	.	CASSLLRETQYF	TGTGCCAGCAGCCTCCTCCGAGAGACCCAGTACTTC
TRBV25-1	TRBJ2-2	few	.	CASSDVLRGTGELFF	TGTGCCAGCAGTGATGTCCTTCGGGGGACCGGGGAGCTGTTTTTT
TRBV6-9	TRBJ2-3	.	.	CASSYYFTDTQYF	TGTGCCAGCAGTTACTACTTCACAGATACGCAGTATTTT
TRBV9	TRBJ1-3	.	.	CASSVTGASGNTIYF	TGTGCCAGCAGCGTAACGGGGGCGTCCGGAAACACCATATATTTT
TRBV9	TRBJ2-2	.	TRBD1	CASSATGASGELFF	TGTGCCAGCAGCGCCACAGGGGCGTCGGGGGAGCTGTTTTTT
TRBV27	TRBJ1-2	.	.	CASSLKGYGYTF	TGTGCCAGCAGTTTAAAAGGGTATGGCTACACCTTC
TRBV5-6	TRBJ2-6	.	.	CASSRGRAEANVLTF	TGTGCCAGCAGCAGGGGCAGGGCTGAGGCCAACGTCCTGACTTTC
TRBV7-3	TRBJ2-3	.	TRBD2	CASSLAGGITDTQYF	TGTGCCAGCAGCTTAGCGGGGGGGATCACAGATACGCAGTATTTT
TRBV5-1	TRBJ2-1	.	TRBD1	CASSFGGTGSYNEQFF	TGCGCCAGCAGCTTTGGGGGGACAGGGTCCTACAATGAGCAGTTCTTC
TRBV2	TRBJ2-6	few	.	CASSRDGSSWANVLTF	TGTGCCAGCAGTCGGGACGGCTCTAGCTGGGCCAACGTCCTGACTTTC
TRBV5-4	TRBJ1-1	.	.	CASSPTVMNTEAFF	TGTGCCAGCAGCCCGACGGTCATGAACACTGAAGCTTTCTTT
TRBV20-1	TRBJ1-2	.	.	CSSRESYGYTF	TGCAGCTCCAGGGAATCCTATGGCTACACCTTC
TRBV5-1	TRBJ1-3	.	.	CASSFGGMNTIYF	TGCGCCAGCAGCTTTGGAGGGATGAACACCATATATTTT
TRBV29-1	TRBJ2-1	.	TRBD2	CSVAVAGGRNEQFF	TGCAGCGTTGCCGTAGCGGGTGGTCGCAATGAGCAGTTCTTC
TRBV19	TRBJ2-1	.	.	CASSIGQGLNEQFF	TGTGCCAGTAGTATCGGGCAGGGTCTAAATGAGCAGTTCTTC
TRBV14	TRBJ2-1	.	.	CASSQDLGGFYNEQFF	TGTGCCAGCAGCCAAGATCTGGGCGGGTTTTACAATGAGCAGTTCTTC
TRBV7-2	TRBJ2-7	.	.	CASSPDRQGEQYF	TGTGCCAGCAGCCCAGACAGGCAGGGTGAGCAGTACTTC
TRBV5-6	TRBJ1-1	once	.	CASSLGWTEAFF	TGTGCCAGCAGCTTAGGTTGGACTGAAGCTTTCTTT
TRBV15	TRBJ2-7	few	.	CATSRDLGEEQYF	TGTGCCACCAGCAGAGATCTTGGGGAGGAGCAGTACTTC
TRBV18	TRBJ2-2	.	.	CASSPQEYTGELFF	TGTGCCAGCTCACCTCAGGAATACACCGGGGAGCTGTTTTTT
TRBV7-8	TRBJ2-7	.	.	CASSLERNYEQYF	TGTGCCAGCAGCTTAGAACGGAACTACGAGCAGTACTTC
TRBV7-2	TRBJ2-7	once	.	CASSPKGEVSYEQYF	TGTGCCAGCAGCCCCAAAGGGGAGGTGAGCTACGAGCAGTACTTC
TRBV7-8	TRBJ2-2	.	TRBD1	CASSWSAFGTGETGELFF	TGTGCCAGCAGTTGGAGTGCGTTTGGGACAGGGGAAACCGGGGAGCTGTTTTTT
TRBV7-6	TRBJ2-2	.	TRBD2	CASSLEAGVHTGELFF	TGTGCCAGCAGCTTAGAAGCGGGAGTTCACACCGGGGAGCTGTTTTTT
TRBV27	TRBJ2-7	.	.	CASSPQAAGEQYF	TGTGCCAGCAGTCCCCAGGCGGCTGGCGAGCAGTACTTC
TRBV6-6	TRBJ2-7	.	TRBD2	CASVPAGVGEQYF	TGTGCGTCCGTGCCAGCGGGAGTTGGCGAGCAGTACTTC
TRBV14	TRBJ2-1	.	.	CASSQGKGSGSYNEQFF	TGTGCCAGCAGCCAAGGCAAAGGGAGCGGCTCCTACAATGAGCAGTTCTTC
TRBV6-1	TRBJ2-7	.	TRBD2	CASYLSGAGDNEQYF	TGTGCCAGCTACCTCAGTGGAGCGGGAGACAACGAGCAGTACTTC
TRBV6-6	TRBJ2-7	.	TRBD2	CASVLAGDGEQYF	TGTGCCAGCGTCCTAGCGGGAGATGGCGAGCAGTACTTC
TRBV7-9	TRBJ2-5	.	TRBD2	CASSKGTTQETQYF	TGTGCCAGCAGCAAAGGGACTACCCAAGAGACCCAGTACTTC
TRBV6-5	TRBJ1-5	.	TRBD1	CASSKTGSNQPQHF	TGTGCCAGCAGCAAGACAGGGAGCAATCAGCCCCAGCATTTT